Sequencing of this TCR beta chain was carried out in a study of cytomegalovirus exposure and HLA in healthy donors. The CDR3 loop spans 14 amino acids. The ends were cut back, 2 bases at V and 5 bases at J, with 10 bases in the middle. Per germline, CDR1 SNHLY and CDR2 FYNNEI. With 60 Vbeta and 13 Jbeta primers, the PCR was carried out. In the original workflow: The authors later counted 65 million to 80 million unique TCR beta chains, 9.5 million to 11 million of them shared. TCRdb keeps only in-frame clones here, not all; method: immunoSEQ multiplex PCR. V, J and clone size derive from that table, while D and trimming were established from the DNA sequence. The repertoire has fewer than 250,000 clones, around 80% of them found once; the top ten carry roughly 1.7%. General study results and limits: Productive status was seen about 87% or about 30% of the time for most TCR beta V segments in an earlier analysis.

This clone was seen only a few times. Its antigen is unknown. The gene calls are TRBV2 and TRBJ1-5; the D gene is possibly TRBD1 (6 bases). Sequenced input: PBMCs. The receptor's source is a man in his forties in good health and CMV-seropositive. In nucleotides, the CDR3 is TGTGCCAGCAGTGAAAAGGGGGATTATCAGCCCCAGCATTTT. Its translation: CASSEKGDYQPQHF.